These T cell receptor beta chains were read from a single sample in a study of blood T cell repertoires in COVID-19. Sequencing was performed with immunoSEQ multiplex PCR; in TCRdb, only in-frame clones are kept and a portion is missing. The sample records under 200,000 clones, about four fifths being singletons. The sequencing sample was made of PBMCs or T cells enriched from blood (not recorded which). These receptors originate from a man over 45 who had recovered from COVID-19. Both conserved end residues are part of each CDR3. Each record gives: V gene, clone size, J gene, D gene, CDR3 protein, CDR3 DNA. The D gene is left open where the match is weak. Expanded clones get a size class; other rows say once, few or many, or leave the size out.

>TRBV2|NA|TRBJ1-2|NA
CASSAQAIRGYTF
TGTGCCAGCAGTGCCCAGGCCATTAGGGGCTACACCTTC
>TRBV10-3|NA|TRBJ1-5|NA
CAITAGGGQPQHF
TGTGCCATCACCGCGGGGGGTGGTCAGCCCCAGCATTTT
>TRBV7-2|NA|TRBJ1-6|NA
CASSLPTGYNSPLHF
TGTGCCAGCAGCTTACCTACAGGGTATAATTCACCCCTCCACTTT
>TRBV2|NA|TRBJ1-6|NA
CASGRVALHF
TGTGCCAGCGGGAGGGTCGCCCTCCACTTT
>TRBV6-2/TRBV6-3|NA|TRBJ2-1|TRBD2
CASSTGTSGYNEQFF
TGTGCCAGCAGTACCGGGACTAGCGGATACAATGAGCAGTTCTTC
>TRBV10-3|NA|TRBJ1-2|NA
CAITREGYGYTF
TGTGCCATCACTCGGGAGGGCTATGGCTACACCTTC
>TRBV6-5|once|TRBJ1-1|NA
CASSYGRGNTEAFF
TGTGCCAGCAGTTATGGTCGGGGGAACACTGAAGCTTTCTTT
>TRBV4-1|few|TRBJ2-2|NA
CASSQGSGNTGELFF
TGCGCCAGCAGCCAAGGATCAGGGAACACCGGGGAGCTGTTTTTT
>TRBV2|NA|TRBJ2-1|TRBD1
CASSMDRGYGEQFF
TGTGCCAGCTCCATGGACAGGGGGTATGGGGAGCAGTTCTTC
>TRBV11-2|NA|TRBJ2-1|NA
CASSLVASSYNEQFF
TGTGCCAGCAGCTTGGTTGCGAGCTCCTACAATGAGCAGTTCTTC
>TRBV10-2|few|TRBJ1-4|TRBD1
CASRETGQSFEKLFF
TGCGCCAGCAGAGAGACAGGGCAGTCGTTTGAAAAACTGTTTTTT
>TRBV7-3|NA|TRBJ2-2|NA
CASSLSVSTGELFF
TGTGCCAGCAGCTTATCAGTTTCGACCGGGGAGCTGTTTTTT
>TRBV5-8|NA|TRBJ1-5|NA
CASTPEKGQPQHF
TGTGCCAGCACTCCAGAAAAGGGGCAGCCCCAGCATTTT
>TRBV7-2|NA|TRBJ2-1|NA
CASRQVGNNEQFF
TGTGCCAGCAGACAGGTGGGGAACAATGAGCAGTTCTTC
>TRBV27|NA|TRBJ1-1|NA
CASSQTGRILGAFF
TGTGCCAGCAGCCAAACAGGACGGATCCTGGGGGCTTTCTTT
>TRBV18|NA|TRBJ1-1|TRBD1
CASSPPDRGLNTEAFF
TGTGCCAGCTCACCGCCTGACAGGGGGCTGAACACTGAAGCTTTCTTT
>TRBV4-2|NA|TRBJ1-1|TRBD1
CASTQGGVATEAFF
TGTGCCAGTACACAGGGGGGGGTCGCCACTGAAGCTTTCTTT
>TRBV15|NA|TRBJ1-1|TRBD1
CATGGGTGVIGTEAFF
TGTGCCACCGGGGGCGGGACAGGGGTGATCGGCACTGAAGCTTTCTTT
>TRBV9|once|TRBJ2-7|TRBD1
CASSAGQSYEQYF
TGTGCCAGCAGCGCGGGACAGAGCTACGAGCAGTACTTC
>TRBV7-3|NA|TRBJ2-5|NA
CASSQGHQETQYF
TGTGCCAGCAGCCAGGGACATCAAGAGACCCAGTACTTC
>TRBV10-3|few|TRBJ1-2|NA
CAIYAGSWHGYTF
TGTGCCATCTATGCGGGGTCATGGCATGGCTACACCTTC
>TRBV9|NA|TRBJ1-2|TRBD1
CASSTGTEHYGYTF
TGTGCCAGCAGCACCGGGACAGAGCATTATGGCTACACCTTC
>TRBV28|NA|TRBJ1-5|TRBD1
CASSRQGGNQPQHF
TGTGCCAGCAGCCGACAGGGGGGCAATCAGCCCCAGCATTTT
>TRBV4-1|NA|TRBJ1-2|NA
CASSQDQGSGYTF
TGCGCCAGCAGCCAAGATCAGGGGTCTGGCTACACCTTC
>TRBV5-4|NA|TRBJ2-5|TRBD1
CASSLGTDRETQYF
TGTGCCAGCAGCCTTGGGACAGATAGAGAGACCCAGTACTTC
>TRBV7-9|NA|TRBJ2-3|NA
CASRYYRGGTQYF
TGTGCCAGCAGATACTACAGGGGGGGGACGCAGTATTTT
>TRBV7-3|NA|TRBJ1-1|NA
CASSLTGGGYTEAFF
TGTGCCAGCAGCTTAACAGGCGGGGGCTACACTGAAGCTTTCTTT
>TRBV7-3|NA|TRBJ1-1|TRBD1
CASSQTGERAFF
TGTGCCAGCAGCCAAACAGGGGAACGAGCTTTCTTT
>TRBV30|NA|TRBJ2-7|TRBD1
CAAAGTALYEQYF
TGTGCCGCGGCAGGGACAGCTCTCTACGAGCAGTACTTC
>TRBV6-5|NA|TRBJ2-3|TRBD1
CASKTGTGDADTQYF
TGTGCCAGCAAGACCGGGACAGGGGACGCAGATACGCAGTATTTT
>TRBV4-3|once|TRBJ2-2|NA
CASSQGQRNTGELFF
TGCGCCAGCAGCCAAGGGCAGCGGAACACCGGGGAGCTGTTTTTT
>TRBV4-2|NA|TRBJ2-2|NA
CASSQDGGVGELFF
TGTGCCAGCAGCCAAGATGGCGGAGTCGGGGAGCTGTTTTTT
>TRBV29-1|NA|TRBJ1-2|NA
CSVEVADPYGYTF
TGCAGCGTTGAAGTAGCAGACCCCTATGGCTACACCTTC
>TRBV15|NA|TRBJ1-5|TRBD1
CATRGRGNGQPQHF
TGTGCCACCCGTGGCAGGGGGAACGGTCAGCCCCAGCATTTT
>TRBV5-5|once|TRBJ1-2|NA
CASSLSQGGLGGYTF
TGTGCCAGCAGCTTATCACAGGGTGGGCTAGGTGGCTACACCTTC
>TRBV4-1|once|TRBJ1-2|TRBD1
CASSQPDRDYGYTF
TGCGCCAGCAGCCAACCCGACAGGGACTATGGCTACACCTTC
>TRBV10-3|NA|TRBJ1-1|TRBD1
CAINPDRETEAFF
TGTGCCATCAATCCCGACAGGGAGACTGAAGCTTTCTTT
>TRBV4-1|NA|TRBJ2-1|NA
CASSQAPQAYNEQFF
TGCGCCAGCAGCCAAGCCCCCCAGGCCTACAATGAGCAGTTCTTC
>TRBV19|NA|TRBJ1-2|NA
CASSMGAAGDYGYTF
TGTGCCAGTAGTATGGGGGCGGCGGGGGACTATGGCTACACCTTC
>TRBV2|few|TRBJ1-5|TRBD1
CASRPGQGINQPQHF
TGTGCCAGCAGACCGGGACAGGGTATCAATCAGCCCCAGCATTTT
>TRBV19|NA|TRBJ1-5|NA
CASSFNPGGRIADQPQHF
TGTGCCAGTAGCTTTAACCCGGGGGGTAGGATTGCGGATCAGCCCCAGCATTTT
>TRBV6-2/TRBV6-3|NA|TRBJ2-7|NA
CASSPPQGLFRYEQYF
TGTGCCAGCAGCCCTCCTCAGGGATTGTTTAGGTACGAGCAGTACTTC
>TRBV27|few|TRBJ1-2|TRBD1
CASKTQGAGYGYTF
TGTGCCAGCAAAACTCAGGGGGCCGGTTACGGCTACACCTTC
>TRBV7-8|NA|TRBJ1-1|TRBD1
CASSLGQITEAFF
TGTGCCAGCAGCTTGGGACAGATCACTGAAGCTTTCTTT
>TRBV27|NA|TRBJ1-5|NA
CASSLLGGASNQPQHF
TGTGCCAGCAGTTTATTAGGAGGGGCGAGCAATCAGCCCCAGCATTTT
>TRBV19|NA|TRBJ2-7|NA
CASSMSRGYEQYF
TGTGCCAGTAGTATGTCCCGGGGCTACGAGCAGTACTTC
>TRBV19|NA|TRBJ1-5|NA
CASRDPGGFNQPQHF
TGTGCCAGTAGGGACCCGGGGGGTTTTAATCAGCCCCAGCATTTT
>TRBV5-6|NA|TRBJ2-1|TRBD2
CASSVTSGAYNEQFF
TGTGCCAGCAGCGTTACTAGCGGGGCCTACAATGAGCAGTTCTTC
>TRBV18|NA|TRBJ1-3|TRBD1
CASSTGQDSSGNTIYF
TGTGCCAGCTCAACCGGACAGGACTCCTCTGGAAACACCATATATTTT
>TRBV19|once|TRBJ1-5|NA
CASSTRSLRGNQPQHF
TGTGCCAGTAGTACGCGATCGTTACGGGGCAATCAGCCCCAGCATTTT
>TRBV6-5|NA|TRBJ2-2|NA
CASSYGGRGGELFF
TGTGCCAGCAGTTACGGGGGCAGAGGCGGGGAGCTGTTTTTT